The next 7 T cell receptor beta chains were all read from a single sample in a study of cytomegalovirus exposure and HLA in healthy donors. The study ran its PCR with 60 Vbeta and 13 Jbeta primers. Data came from immunoSEQ multiplex PCR; TCRdb stores just in-frame clones and leaves some out. The table shows over 45,000 clones, with around 81% occurring only once. Sequences were obtained from PBMCs. The receptor source for this set is a boy aged 10-17 years in good health and CMV-seropositive.

This sequence joins TRBV9 and TRBJ1-6, with unresolved D. Germline V gene sequence: CDR1 SGDLS, CDR2 YYNGEE. This CDR3 is built from 14 residues. V lost 0 bases and J 10 bases, leaving 11 bases between the germline ends. CDR3 sequence (DNA): TGTGCCAGCAGCGTAGATTTAATGAGGTCACCCCTCCACTTT. Its protein is CASSVDLMRSPLHF.

The chain has TRBV18 and TRBJ2-7; D may be TRBD2 (6 bases). Germline V gene data show CDR1 as KGHSH and CDR2 as LQKENI. This CDR3 has 14 amino acids. V gave up 3 bases and J gave up 5 bases, with 14 bases separating them. This CDR3 is CASSPYAGSDEQYF. The DNA of the CDR3 is TGTGCCAGCTCACCGTATGCGGGGTCTGACGAGCAGTACTTC. Full variable domain (remainder filled in from reference TRBV18 and TRBJ2-7): NAGVMQNPRHLVRRRGQEARLRCSPMKGHSHVYWYRQLPEEGLKFMVYLQKENIIDESGMPKERFSAEFPKEGPSILRIQQVVRGDSAAYFCASSPYAGSDEQYFGPGTRLTVT.

V is TRBV5-1 and J is TRBJ2-5; 7 nucleotides align to TRBD2. With 9 bases clipped from V and 4 bases from J, the junction kept 15 bases outside the gene matches. The length of the CDR3 is 15 residues. Per the germline V gene, CDR1 is SGHRS and CDR2 is YFSETQ. The DNA of the CDR3 is TGCGCCACGGGATCCGGTTCGGGGAGGGGAGAGACCCAGTACTTC. It yields the protein CATGSGSGRGETQYF.

The V call is TRBV5-6, the J call TRBJ2-7; TRBD2 matches 10 bases. Germline loops: CDR1 SGHDT, CDR2 YYEEEE. The ends lost 3 bases at V and 5 bases at J; junction bases unmatched: 2. The CDR3 has 13 amino acids. Here the CDR3 reads CASSSSGGDEQYF. In nucleotides, the CDR3 is TGTGCCAGCAGCTCGAGCGGGGGGGACGAGCAGTACTTC.

The chain joins TRBV5-1 to TRBJ1-1; 7 bases are a match to TRBD1. The V segment lost 0 bases and the J segment 7 bases; nucleotides outside the gene matches: 0. The CDR3 covers 12 residues. CDR1 and CDR2 from the germline V gene are SGHRS and YFSETQ. The CDR3 reads CASSLDRGEAFF. CDR3 in DNA: TGCGCCAGCAGCTTGGACAGGGGTGAAGCTTTCTTT.

J is TRBJ2-7 and V is TRBV7-2, with D unclear. Per the germline V gene, CDR1 is SGHTA and CDR2 is FQGNSA. The CDR3 contains 11 residues. The germline V and J ends were trimmed by 1 base and 7 bases, with 5 bases remaining between them. CDR3 amino acids: CASSLVMEQYF. The CDR3, as DNA: TGTGCCAGCAGCTTAGTAATGGAGCAGTACTTC. The complete variable domain, with remaining parts taken from reference TRBV7-2 and TRBJ2-7, reads GAGVSQSPSNKVTEKGKDVELRCDPISGHTALYWYRQSLGQGLEFLIYFQGNSAPDKSGLPSDRFSAERTGGSVSTLTIQRTQQEDSAVYLCASSLVMEQYFGPGTRLTVT.

The chain uses TRBV6-5 and TRBJ2-7; perhaps TRBD1 as D (6 bases). Germline V gene data show CDR1 as MNHEY and CDR2 as SVGAGI. The CDR3 consists of 14 residues. Trimming left V 5 bases short and J 2 bases short, with 13 bases between. The CDR3 spells CASSKTGYPYEQYF. In DNA form, the CDR3 reads TGTGCCAGCAGTAAAACAGGGTACCCCTACGAGCAGTACTTC.